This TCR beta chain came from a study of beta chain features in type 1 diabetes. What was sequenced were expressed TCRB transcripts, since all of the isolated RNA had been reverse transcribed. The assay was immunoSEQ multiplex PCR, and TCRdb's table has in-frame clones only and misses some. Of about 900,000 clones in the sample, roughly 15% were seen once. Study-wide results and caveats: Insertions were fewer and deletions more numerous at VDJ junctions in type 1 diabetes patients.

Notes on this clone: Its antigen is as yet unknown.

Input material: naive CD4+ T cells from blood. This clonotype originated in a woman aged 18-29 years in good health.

The CDR3 DNA follows: TGCAGCGCCCGAGAGACCAGGGATAGCTACGAGCAGTACTTC. It codes for CSARETRDSYEQYF. V gene TRBV29-1 combines with J gene TRBJ2-7; maybe TRBD1 (5 bases). The CDR3 totals 14 residues. Looked up from germline, CDR1 is SQVTM and CDR2 is ANQGSEA. The germline V and J ends were trimmed by 7 bases and 3 bases, with 19 bases remaining between them.